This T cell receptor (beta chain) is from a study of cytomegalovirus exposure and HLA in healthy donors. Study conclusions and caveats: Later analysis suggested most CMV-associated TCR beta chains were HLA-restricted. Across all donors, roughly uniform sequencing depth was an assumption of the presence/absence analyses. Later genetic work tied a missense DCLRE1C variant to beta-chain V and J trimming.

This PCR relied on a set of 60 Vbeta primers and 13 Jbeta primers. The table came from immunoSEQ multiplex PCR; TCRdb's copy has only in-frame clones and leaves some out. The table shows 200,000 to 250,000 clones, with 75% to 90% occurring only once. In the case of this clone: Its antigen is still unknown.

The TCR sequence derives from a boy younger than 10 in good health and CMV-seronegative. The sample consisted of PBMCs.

This CDR3 is CASSDGRGMTNQPQHF. The CDR3 DNA reads TGTGCCAGCAGTGACGGCAGGGGGATGACAAATCAGCCCCAGCATTTT. This sequence joins TRBV6-4 and TRBJ1-5; 7 bases line up with TRBD1. This CDR3 contains 16 residues. CDR1 is MRHNA and CDR2 is SNTAGT in the germline V gene. V lost 2 bases and J lost 4; bases outside the gene matches: 8.